The 5 T cell receptor beta chains presented below share a single source sample, sequenced in a study of cytomegalovirus exposure and HLA in healthy donors. The PCR was carried out with 60 Vbeta primers and 13 Jbeta primers. Here immunoSEQ multiplex PCR was the method, and the copy in TCRdb shows in-frame clones only, minus some. The sample carries over 150,000 clones, 65% to 75% recorded once. The sequenced sample was PBMCs. Receptors were obtained from a man younger than 35 in good health and CMV-seronegative.

This chain uses TRBV19 with TRBJ2-2, with 7 bases aligning to TRBD1. CDR1 and CDR2 from the germline V gene are LNHDA and SQIVND (reference sequence). V shed 0 bases and J 5 bases; nucleotides not matched to a gene: 9. The length of the CDR3 is 17 residues. The CDR3 loop reads CASSIDTGQGVTGELFF. The CDR3 region has the DNA TGTGCCAGTAGTATAGATACGGGCCAGGGGGTGACCGGGGAGCTGTTTTTT.

This clone has only one observation. The V and J genes are TRBV7-9 and TRBJ2-1; TRBD2 agrees at 8 bases. Germline CDR1 and CDR2: SEHNR and FQNEAQ (reference sequence). The CDR3 is 16 amino acids. Trimming cost V 7 bases and J 5 bases; bases outside gene matches: 13. CDR3 nucleotides: TGTGCCAGCACCATAGCGGCGGGGGGCCTTAACAATGAGCAGTTCTTC. Its translation: CASTIAAGGLNNEQFF.

The chain employs TRBV6-5 and TRBJ2-3; D is undetermined. Germline V gene lookup returns CDR1 MNHEY and CDR2 SVGAGI. The CDR3 is made up of 13 amino acids. Trimming took 4 bases from V and 1 from J, leaving 6 bases between them. As DNA, the CDR3 is TGTGCCAGCAGTTGGAGAGGCACAGATACGCAGTATTTT. Residues: CASSWRGTDTQYF.

The chain combines TRBV7-9 with TRBJ2-7; D is perhaps TRBD1 (6 bases). Trimming took off 1 base at V and 0 bases at J, with 7 bases between the two ends. Germline CDR1 reads SEHNR; CDR2 reads FQNEAQ (reference sequence). This CDR3 region has 14 residues. The CDR3 nucleotides read TGTGCCAGCAGCTTAGGACAGGACTCCTACGAGCAGTACGTC. It specifies CASSLGQDSYEQYV.

The chain recombines TRBV6-1 with TRBJ2-7; D might be TRBD2 (6 bases). This CDR3 is built from 15 residues. Germline assignment: CDR1 MNHNS and CDR2 SASEGT. V lost 2 bases, J lost 4 bases, and 15 bases lay in between. This chain's CDR3 is CASSERPAGGYEQYV. CDR3 sequence (DNA): TGTGCCAGCAGTGAAAGACCCGCCGGGGGATACGAGCAGTACGTC.